This T cell receptor beta chain is from a study of cytomegalovirus exposure and HLA in healthy donors. Study summary: As released early, the data held roughly 85 million unique TCRs from HLA-typed donors.

The CDR3 runs 16 residues. Germline lookup yields CDR1 MNHNY and CDR2 SVGAGI (reference sequence). The J segment lost 0 bases and the V segment lost 2 bases, leaving 6 bases of the junction unmatched. The primer mix had 60 Vbeta and 13 Jbeta primers. TCRdb's table, derived via immunoSEQ multiplex PCR, lists solely in-frame clones and lacks some. Seen here are about 190,000 clones, roughly 84% observed once, and the top ten hold about 2.4%. The chain recombines TRBV6-6 with TRBJ2-7; 8 bases are shared with TRBD1. Sequencing was done on a sample of PBMCs. The sequence derives from a woman aged 45 to 65 in good health and CMV-seropositive. CDR3 in amino acids: CASSYTRGQASYEQYF. CDR3 sequence (DNA): TGTGCCAGCAGTTACACTCGGGGACAGGCCTCCTACGAGCAGTACTTC.